The 21 T cell receptor beta chains listed next were all sequenced from one sample in a study of cytomegalovirus exposure and HLA in healthy donors. TCRdb's copy holds only in-frame clones and misses some; the assay was immunoSEQ multiplex PCR. The sample yields around 73,000 clones, around 90% seen once. Specimen: PBMCs. The receptors derive from a woman aged 18 to 35 in good health and CMV-seropositive.

The genes are TRBV11-2 and TRBJ1-3, with D unclear. Germline CDR1 reads SGHAT; CDR2 reads FQNNGV. V lost 1 base and J lost 0, with 13 bases in between. CDR3 length equals 17 residues. The CDR3 is CASSLGYLGRSGNTIYF. The CDR3 nucleotides are TGTGCCAGCAGCTTAGGGTATTTGGGCCGCTCTGGAAACACCATATATTTT.

The chain couples TRBV4-1 to TRBJ2-2; D is possibly TRBD1 (6 bases). The CDR3 has 15 amino acids. V was pared by 4 bases and J by 6 bases, with 15 bases between. Per the germline V gene, CDR1 is MGHRA and CDR2 is YSYEKL. As DNA, the CDR3 is TGCGCCAGCAGCCCTGCCGGACAGTCTTCCGGGGAGCTGTTTTTT. This codes for CASSPAGQSSGELFF.

The chain is built from TRBV27 and TRBJ2-5; TRBD1 matches 8 bases. Germline V gene sequence: CDR1 MNHEY, CDR2 SMNVEV (reference sequence). The CDR3 runs 13 residues. The trim removed 6 bases at V and 3 bases at J, leaving 3 bases unmatched. CDR3 sequence (DNA): TGTGCCAGCAGCCTGGACAGGGAAGAGACCCAGTACTTC. Protein product: CASSLDREETQYF.

The chain joins TRBV7-8 to TRBJ2-2, with 7 bases that match TRBD1. Germline CDR1 and CDR2: SGHVS and FQNEAQ. The CDR3 extends over 17 amino acids. Losses at the gene ends were 0 bases for V and 4 bases for J; bases not matched to a gene: 8. The CDR3 nucleotides read TGTGCCAGCAGCTTAGCGTCCACAGGGGCGAGCACCGGGGAGCTGTTTTTT. Residues: CASSLASTGASTGELFF.

This chain joins TRBV28 and TRBJ2-2; D is ambiguous. Looked up from germline, CDR1 is MDHEN and CDR2 is SYDVKM. With 3 bases removed from V and 0 bases from J, the gap between germline ends came to 8 bases. The length of the CDR3 is 15 residues. This CDR3 is CASSFRQANTGELFF. CDR3 DNA: TGTGCCAGCAGTTTCCGCCAGGCGAACACCGGGGAGCTGTTTTTT.

This chain uses TRBV5-3 with TRBJ2-7; 9 positions agree with TRBD2. TRBV5-3 is an ORF, and what it does is uncertain. J gave up 2 bases and V 0 bases, and 18 bases lay outside the gene matches. The CDR3 sequence is 20 residues long. The CDR3 DNA sequence: TGTGCCAGAAGCTTGGGTGGCAGGGTTCGCCTAGCGGGAATAGCCTACGAGCAGTACTTC. It is translated as CARSLGGRVRLAGIAYEQYF.

The chain uses TRBV9 and TRBJ1-5; TRBD1 aligns across 10 bases. Per germline, CDR1 SGDLS and CDR2 YYNGEE. V was pared by 5 bases and J by 3 bases, with 8 bases of the junction left unmatched. The CDR3 consists of 16 residues. The CDR3 region has the DNA TGTGCCAGCAGGGAAGCGGGACAGGGGATCAATCAGCCCCAGCATTTT. Its translation: CASREAGQGINQPQHF.

The chain couples TRBV25-1 to TRBJ2-2; D ambiguous. The germline V gene encodes CDR1 MGHDK and CDR2 SYGVNS. Trimming took off 3 bases at V and 2 bases at J, with 4 bases between the two ends. This CDR3 is 13 amino acids long. The CDR3 here is CASSDTNTGELFF. CDR3 in DNA: TGTGCCAGCAGTGACACAAACACCGGGGAGCTGTTTTTT.

The gene calls are TRBV6-5 and TRBJ1-2, with 7 bases identical to TRBD1. V was clipped by 6 bases and J by 3 bases; unmatched bases: 7. Germline lookup yields CDR1 MNHEY and CDR2 SVGAGI. This CDR3 is 14 amino acids long. The CDR3 bases are TGTGCCAGCAGCCTCGGGACAGCTCACTATGGCTACACCTTC. It encodes CASSLGTAHYGYTF.

The J gene is TRBJ2-3, the V gene TRBV30; D is perhaps TRBD2 (5 bases). The V end lost 4 bases, the J end lost 3 bases, and 17 bases lay between the germline ends. CDR3 size: 15 residues. CDR1 is GTSNPN, CDR2 SVGIG, per germline (reference sequence). CDR3 nucleotides: TGTGCCTGGACTAAAAAGGGAGACCAGACAGATACGCAGTATTTT. Encoded protein: CAWTKKGDQTDTQYF.

This rearrangement joins TRBV7-2 to TRBJ2-7; TRBD2 matches at 16 bases. The germline V gene encodes CDR1 SGHTA and CDR2 FQGNSA. The length of the CDR3 is 19 residues. V shed 5 bases and J 4 bases; nucleotides not matched to a gene: 14. The CDR3 coding sequence is TGTGCCAGCAGCCAGGGGACTAGCGGGGGGGCCATTACGTTTTACGAGCAGTACTTC. This translates into CASSQGTSGGAITFYEQYF.

V is TRBV5-4 and J is TRBJ1-1; D possibly corresponds to TRBD1 (6 bases). This CDR3 comprises 15 residues. Looked up from germline, CDR1 is SGHNT and CDR2 is YYREEE (reference sequence). V was clipped by 1 base and J by 0 bases, with 10 bases between them. The CDR3 protein is CASSLFGGMNTEAFF. CDR3 DNA sequence: TGTGCCAGCAGCTTGTTTGGGGGCATGAACACTGAAGCTTTCTTT.

This chain uses TRBV19 with TRBJ2-1, with D uncertain. Germline CDR1 reads LNHDA; CDR2 reads SQIVND (reference sequence). Trimming cost V 2 bases and J 6 bases, with 8 bases left between them. The CDR3 contains 13 residues. CDR3 residues: CASSISSGNEQFF. Here the CDR3 DNA reads TGTGCCAGTAGTATATCGTCGGGCAATGAGCAGTTCTTC.

CDR3 loop: CASKDREAPETQYF. For the CDR3, the DNA is TGTGCCAGTAAGGACAGGGAGGCTCCAGAGACCCAGTACTTC. The rearrangement uses TRBV19 and TRBJ2-5; TRBD1 aligns across 8 bases. The V segment lost 7 bases and the J segment 4 bases; nucleotides outside the gene matches: 8. The CDR3 consists of 14 residues. CDR1 is LNHDA, CDR2 SQIVND, per germline (reference sequence).

The rearrangement links TRBV6-5 to TRBJ2-7; D gene ambiguous. Per germline, CDR1 MNHEY and CDR2 SVGAGI. CDR3 size: 11 residues. The V and J ends lost 6 bases and 4 bases respectively, with 7 bases between them. The CDR3 loop reads CASSPSYEQYF. The CDR3 nucleotides read TGTGCCAGCAGCCCCTCTTACGAGCAGTACTTC.

The rearrangement uses TRBV4-3 and TRBJ1-5; D is ambiguous. V was trimmed by 3 bases and J by 0 bases, leaving 9 bases between them. Germline V gene data show CDR1 as LGHNA and CDR2 as YSLEER. The CDR3 loop spans 15 amino acids. CDR3 in amino acids: CASSHSYPSNQPQHF. DNA of the CDR3: TGCGCCAGCAGCCACAGTTACCCTAGCAATCAGCCCCAGCATTTT.

J is TRBJ2-7 and V is TRBV11-2; 14 nucleotides agree with TRBD2. V trimming: 5 bases; J trimming: 7 bases; junction bases outside the gene matches: 10. Germline V gives CDR1 SGHAT, CDR2 FQNNGV. The CDR3 runs to 16 residues. The CDR3 is CASSQGLAGVREEQYF. DNA of the CDR3: TGTGCCAGCAGCCAGGGACTAGCGGGAGTACGAGAAGAGCAGTACTTC.

The V call is TRBV30, the J call TRBJ1-5; tentatively, D is TRBD1 (5 bases). V lost 2 bases and J 6 bases, leaving 11 bases between the germline ends. Germline loops: CDR1 GTSNPN, CDR2 SVGIG (reference sequence). The CDR3 is 13 residues long. CDR3 sequence reads: CAWSLWGGQPQHF. As DNA, the CDR3 is TGTGCCTGGAGTTTGTGGGGGGGTCAGCCCCAGCATTTT.

This chain uses TRBV9 with TRBJ2-2, with TRBD1 identical over 7 bases. V was pared by 0 bases and J by 2 bases, with 7 bases of the junction left unmatched. The germline V gene has CDR1 SGDLS and CDR2 YYNGEE. This CDR3 contains 17 residues. CDR3 in DNA: TGTGCCAGCAGCGTAGGGGACAGAAGGCCTAACACCGGGGAGCTGTTTTTT. Translating gives CASSVGDRRPNTGELFF.

The V gene is TRBV7-9, the J gene TRBJ2-7; D uncertain. Trimming took 5 bases from V and 2 from J, leaving 16 bases between them. Germline CDR1 is SEHNR and CDR2 is FQNEAQ (reference sequence). This CDR3 has 15 residues. As DNA, the CDR3 is TGTGCCAGCAGCCCACTCCTGAGGTCTACCTACGAGCAGTACTTC. Protein product: CASSPLLRSTYEQYF.

The chain couples TRBV6-1 to TRBJ2-5, with 12 bases lining up with TRBD2. The length of the CDR3 is 16 residues. Trimming took 2 bases from V and 2 from J; bases not matched to a gene: 3. Germline V gene lookup returns CDR1 MNHNS and CDR2 SASEGT. CDR3 residues: CASSELLAGGQETQYF. CDR3 coding DNA: TGTGCCAGCAGTGAATTGCTAGCGGGGGGGCAAGAGACCCAGTACTTC.